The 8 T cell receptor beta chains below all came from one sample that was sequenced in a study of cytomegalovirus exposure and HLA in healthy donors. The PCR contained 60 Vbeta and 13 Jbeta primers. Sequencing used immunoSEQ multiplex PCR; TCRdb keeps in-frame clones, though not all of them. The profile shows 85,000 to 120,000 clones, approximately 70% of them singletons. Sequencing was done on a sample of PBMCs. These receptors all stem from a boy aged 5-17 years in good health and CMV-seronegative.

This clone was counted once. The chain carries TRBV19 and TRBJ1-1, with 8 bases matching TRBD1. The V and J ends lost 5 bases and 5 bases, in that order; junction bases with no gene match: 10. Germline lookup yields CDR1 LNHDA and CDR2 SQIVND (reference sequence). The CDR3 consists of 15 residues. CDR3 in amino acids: CASSRNGQGKTEAFF. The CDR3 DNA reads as TGTGCCAGTAGTCGTAATGGACAGGGAAAAACTGAAGCTTTCTTT.

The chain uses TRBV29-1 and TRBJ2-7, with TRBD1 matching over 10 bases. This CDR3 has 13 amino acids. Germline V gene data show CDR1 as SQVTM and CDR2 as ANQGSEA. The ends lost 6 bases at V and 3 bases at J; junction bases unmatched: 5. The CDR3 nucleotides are TGCAGCGTCAAAGGGACAGGGGTCTACGAGCAGTACTTC. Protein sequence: CSVKGTGVYEQYF.

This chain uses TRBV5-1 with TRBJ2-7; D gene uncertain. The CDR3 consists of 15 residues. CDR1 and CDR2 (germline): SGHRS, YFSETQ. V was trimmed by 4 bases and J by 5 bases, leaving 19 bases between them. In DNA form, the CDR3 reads TGCGCCAGCAGCGGAATGGGCGATCTGGCGCACGAGCAGTACTTC. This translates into CASSGMGDLAHEQYF.

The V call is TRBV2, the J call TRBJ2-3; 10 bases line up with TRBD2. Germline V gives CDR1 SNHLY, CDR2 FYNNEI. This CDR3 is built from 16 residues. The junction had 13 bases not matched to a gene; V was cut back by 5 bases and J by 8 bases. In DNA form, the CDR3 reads TGTGCCAGCAGTTCACAAGCGGGAGGGACGGACGGTACGCAGTATTTT. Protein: CASSSQAGGTDGTQYF.

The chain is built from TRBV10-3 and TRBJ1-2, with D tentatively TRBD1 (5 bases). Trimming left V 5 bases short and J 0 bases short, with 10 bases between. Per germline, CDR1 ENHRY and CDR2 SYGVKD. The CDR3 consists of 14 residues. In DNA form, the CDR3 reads TGTGCCATCAGTCCTACGACAGCTAACTATGGCTACACCTTC. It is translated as CAISPTTANYGYTF.

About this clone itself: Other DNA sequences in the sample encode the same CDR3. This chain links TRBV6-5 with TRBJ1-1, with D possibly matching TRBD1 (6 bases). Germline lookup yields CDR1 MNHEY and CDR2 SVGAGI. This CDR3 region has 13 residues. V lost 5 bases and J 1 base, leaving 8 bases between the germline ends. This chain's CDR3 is CASSRGGNTEAFF. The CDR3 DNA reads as TGTGCCAGCAGTAGGGGGGGGAACACTGAAGCTTTCTTT.

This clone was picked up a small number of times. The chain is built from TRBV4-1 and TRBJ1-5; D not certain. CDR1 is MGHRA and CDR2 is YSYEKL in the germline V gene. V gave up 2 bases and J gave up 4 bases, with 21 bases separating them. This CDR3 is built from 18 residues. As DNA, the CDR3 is TGCGCCAGCAGCCAAACCCCGAGTCAAAGCATAGAGAATCAGCCCCAGCATTTT. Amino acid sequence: CASSQTPSQSIENQPQHF.

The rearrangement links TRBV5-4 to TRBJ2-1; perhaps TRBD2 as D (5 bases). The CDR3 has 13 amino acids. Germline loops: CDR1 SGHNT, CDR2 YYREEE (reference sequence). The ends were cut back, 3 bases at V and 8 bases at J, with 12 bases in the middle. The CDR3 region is CASSWGEVDEQFF. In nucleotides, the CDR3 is TGTGCCAGCAGCTGGGGAGAGGTCGATGAGCAGTTCTTC.